This TCR beta chain was obtained from a study of response to subunit inactivated influenza vaccine. TCRdb itself ran the RT-PCR reads through MiXCR, one entry per CDR3 protein. This sample carries more than 500,000 distinct CDR3 sequences, 10% to 12% of them seen once, and the ten largest clones take about 10%. In this sample, this clonotype turned up a few times. This CDR3 spans 12 amino acids. Germline V CDR1 and CDR2: LGHDT, YNNKEL (reference sequence). V lost 4 bases to trimming and J lost 10 bases; unmatched junction nucleotides: 3. The same data also went into a second study, on T cells expressing NK-cell markers. That investigation notes: The cDNA for TCR beta came from 5'RACE template switching with UMIs. Repertoires of TCR beta were obtained from T cells sorted as CD3+CD56+NKG2C+, CD3+CD56+NKG2C- and CD3+CD56-NKG2C+. Of eight sequenced donors, seven were HCMV-seropositive and one HCMV-seronegative. Four donors likewise had their CD3+CD56-NKG2C+ fraction led by these clonotypes. Specificity for HCMV among expanded NKG2C+ T cell clones was not established.

This specimen was PBMCs from blood, taken on the day of vaccination. The chain employs TRBV3-1 and TRBJ1-1, with 10 bases aligning to TRBD1. The sequence came from a man in his fifties who received an inactivated influenza vaccine. As DNA, the CDR3 is TGTGCCAGCAGCCTCAGGACAGGGGGAGCTTTCTTT. As protein: CASSLRTGGAFF.